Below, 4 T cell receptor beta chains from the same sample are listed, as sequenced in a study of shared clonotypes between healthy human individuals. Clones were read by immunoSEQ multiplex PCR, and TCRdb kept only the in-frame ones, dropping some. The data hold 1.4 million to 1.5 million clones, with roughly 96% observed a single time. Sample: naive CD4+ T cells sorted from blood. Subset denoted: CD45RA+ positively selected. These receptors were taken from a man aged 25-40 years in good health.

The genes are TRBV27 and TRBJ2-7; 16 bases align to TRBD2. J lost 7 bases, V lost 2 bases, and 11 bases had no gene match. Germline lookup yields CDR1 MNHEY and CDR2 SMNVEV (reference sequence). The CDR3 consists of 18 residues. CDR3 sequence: CASSLGGLAGGPTGEQYF. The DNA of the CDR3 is TGTGCCAGCAGTTTAGGGGGACTAGCGGGAGGGCCGACGGGGGAGCAGTACTTC.

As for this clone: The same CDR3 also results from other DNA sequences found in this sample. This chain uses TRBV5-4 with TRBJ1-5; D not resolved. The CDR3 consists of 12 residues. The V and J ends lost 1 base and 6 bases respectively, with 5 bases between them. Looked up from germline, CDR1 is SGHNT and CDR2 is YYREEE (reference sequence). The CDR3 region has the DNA TGTGCCAGCAGCTTGAATGGTCAGCCCCAGCATTTT. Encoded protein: CASSLNGQPQHF.

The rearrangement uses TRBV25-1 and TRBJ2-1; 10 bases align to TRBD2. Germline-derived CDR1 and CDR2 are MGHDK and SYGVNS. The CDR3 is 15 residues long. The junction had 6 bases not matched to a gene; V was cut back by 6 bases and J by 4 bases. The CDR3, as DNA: TGTGCCAGCAGCCCTAGCGGGAGCAGGTACAATGAGCAGTTCTTC. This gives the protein CASSPSGSRYNEQFF.

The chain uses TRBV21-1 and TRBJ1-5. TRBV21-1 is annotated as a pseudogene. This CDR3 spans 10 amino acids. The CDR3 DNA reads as TGTGCCAGCAGCACCCCGCCCCAGCATTTT. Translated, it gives CASSTPPQHF.